This T cell receptor (beta chain) was captured by sequencing in a study of blood T cell repertoires in COVID-19. About the research overall: Samples representing acute and convalescent COVID-19 were sourced from the United States, Italy and Spain.

The CDR3 length is 14 residues. Trimming took off 2 bases at V and 1 base at J, with 8 bases between the two ends. CDR1 KGHSH and CDR2 LQKENI come from the germline V gene. Repertoires were generated with immunoSEQ multiplex PCR, while TCRdb's copy carries only in-frame clones and drops some. The table shows about 180,000 clones, with over 80% occurring only once. The sequenced material came from peripheral blood. The sequence was collected from a woman aged 55-69 years with acute or convalescent COVID-19. The chain joins TRBV18 to TRBJ1-1, with D uncertain. The CDR3 reads CASSPLVGNTEAFF. The DNA for the CDR3 is TGTGCCAGCTCACCATTGGTCGGGAACACTGAAGCTTTCTTT.